One and the same sample provided the 9 T cell receptor beta chains below, sequenced in a study of blood T cells in healthy people across ages (dated by TCRdb to the mid-2010s). Libraries were constructed by 5' RACE. Sequencing was performed on an Illumina HiSeq 2500. A second about 7 to 12 cycle PCR used a sample-barcoded 5' primer and a J-beta primer mix. Through fastp at Q25 and MiXCR, TCRdb rebuilt clones from the public reads, retaining in-frame beta chains. Identical CDR3 protein sequences are pooled into one entry, listed with their most common genes and DNA. This sample has hundreds of thousands of distinct CDR3 sequences in its table, and over 45% of those were observed once. The leading ten clones occupy approximately 20% of the sample. The sequenced sample was blood. These receptors all stem from a man aged 25 to 45 in good health.

This clonotype appeared once. The V and J genes are TRBV7-2 and TRBJ2-1, with 10 bases aligning to TRBD2. V gave up 9 bases and J gave up 2 bases; unmatched junction bases: 7. This CDR3 has 15 residues. Germline loops: CDR1 SGHTA, CDR2 FQGNSA. CDR3 protein: CASLRTSGTYNEQFF. In DNA form, the CDR3 reads TGTGCCAGTCTTCGGACTAGCGGTACCTACAATGAGCAGTTCTTC.

In its sample, this clonotype was seen a few times. The rearrangement uses TRBV11-2 and TRBJ1-4; D possibly corresponds to TRBD1 (6 bases). V lost 0 bases and J lost 6, with 17 bases in between. Germline V gives CDR1 SGHAT, CDR2 FQNNGV. The CDR3 contains 17 residues. The CDR3 DNA sequence: TGTGCCAGCAGCTTAGAAACGAGGGGGGTTGCCCATGAAAAACTGTTTTTT. Translation: CASSLETRGVAHEKLFF.

As for this clonotype: A clone one base away is much larger, so this may be a read error. This rearrangement joins TRBV6-5 to TRBJ2-3; D uncertain. The CDR3 is 14 residues long. The V end lost 5 bases, the J end lost 4 bases, and 13 bases lay between the germline ends. The V gene's germline CDR1 is MNHEY and CDR2 SVGAGI. The CDR3 is CASSDGPNADTQYF. CDR3 bases: TGTGCCAGCAGTGACGGTCCGAATGCAGATACGCAGTATTTT.

This chain uses TRBV20-1 with TRBJ2-4; TRBD2 matches 11 bases. The CDR3 has 16 residues. V was pared by 0 bases and J by 6 bases, with 7 bases of the junction left unmatched. CDR1 and CDR2 (germline): DFQATT, SNEGSKA (reference sequence). The CDR3 nucleotides are TGCAGTGCTAGAGAACTAGCGGGAGAGGGGGCAAACATTCAGTACTTC. Its protein is CSARELAGEGANIQYF.

CDR3 sequence: CTLGQTVNTEAFF. The CDR3 DNA reads as TGCACCTTAGGACAAACGGTGAACACTGAAGCTTTCTTT. This chain links TRBV29-1 with TRBJ1-1; weak D call: TRBD1 (5 bases). The CDR3 spans 13 residues. Germline CDR1 SQVTM, CDR2 ANQGSEA.

The rearrangement joins TRBV7-8 to TRBJ2-3; the match to TRBD2 covers 8 bases. CDR1 is SGHVS, CDR2 FQNEAQ, per germline. J gave up 2 bases and V 3 bases, and 4 bases lay outside the gene matches. The CDR3 is made up of 15 amino acids. DNA of the CDR3: TGTGCCAGCAGCTTCGGGGGGGACTACACAGATACGCAGTATTTT. This gives the protein CASSFGGDYTDTQYF.

This sequence joins TRBV5-1 and TRBJ2-7; D tentatively fits TRBD1 or TRBD2 (5 bases each). Germline values: CDR1 SGHRS, CDR2 YFSETQ. Trimming pared 3 bases from V and 5 bases from J, leaving 12 bases between. This CDR3 is 13 amino acids long. CDR3 DNA sequence: TGCGCCAGCAGCTCAATCCGAGGGGACGAGCAGTACTTC. It codes for CASSSIRGDEQYF. Variable domain in full (rest from reference TRBV5-1 and TRBJ2-7): KAGVTQTPRYLIKTRGQQVTLSCSPISGHRSVSWYQQTPGQGLQFLFEYFSETQRNKGNFPGRFSGRQFSNSRSEMNVSTLELGDSALYLCASSSIRGDEQYFGPGTRLTVT.

This chain joins TRBV6-2 or TRBV6-3 and TRBJ2-7; tentatively, D is TRBD2 (5 bases). Germline V lookup: CDR1 MNHEY, CDR2 SVGEGT. V was shortened by 0 bases and J by 5 bases, with 14 bases between the two germline ends. The CDR3 is 15 amino acids. The CDR3 region has the DNA TGTGCCAGCAGTTACTCGGCTAGCTTGGTTAACGAGCAGTACTTC. Residues: CASSYSASLVNEQYF.

The chain has TRBV18 and TRBJ2-7, with D possibly being TRBD2 (6 bases). The CDR3 totals 16 residues. CDR1 and CDR2 (germline): KGHSH, LQKENI. The germline V and J ends were trimmed by 5 bases and 4 bases, with 21 bases remaining between them. In nucleotides, the CDR3 is TGTGCCAGCTCAGGAGGGGCCACGGGGGTTGATTACGAGCAGTACTTC. Amino acids: CASSGGATGVDYEQYF.